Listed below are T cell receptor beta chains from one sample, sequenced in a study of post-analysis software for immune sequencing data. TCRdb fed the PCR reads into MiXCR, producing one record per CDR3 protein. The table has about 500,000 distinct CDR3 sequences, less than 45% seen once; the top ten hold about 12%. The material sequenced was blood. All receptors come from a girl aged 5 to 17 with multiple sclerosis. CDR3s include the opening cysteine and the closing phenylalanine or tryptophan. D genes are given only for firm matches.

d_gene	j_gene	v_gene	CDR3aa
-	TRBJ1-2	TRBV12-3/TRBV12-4	CASSPLLGGLGGYTF
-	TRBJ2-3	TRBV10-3	CATASSTDTQYF
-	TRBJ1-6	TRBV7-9	CASSRGAGTGKRSYNSPLHF
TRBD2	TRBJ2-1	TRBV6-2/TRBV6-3	CASSYTSGRVELRNEQFF
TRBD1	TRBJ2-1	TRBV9	CASSRQGGYNEQFF
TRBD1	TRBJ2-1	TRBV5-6	CASSPAGQDNEQFF
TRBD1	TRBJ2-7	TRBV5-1	CASSVAGQGAFDEQYF
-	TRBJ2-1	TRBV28	CASSPVTGGRNEQFF
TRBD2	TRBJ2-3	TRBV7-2	CASSSSSGVTDTQYF
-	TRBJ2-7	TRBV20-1	CSARDSPRSSYEQYF
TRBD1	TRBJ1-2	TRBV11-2	CASRRNRDRGSNYGYTF